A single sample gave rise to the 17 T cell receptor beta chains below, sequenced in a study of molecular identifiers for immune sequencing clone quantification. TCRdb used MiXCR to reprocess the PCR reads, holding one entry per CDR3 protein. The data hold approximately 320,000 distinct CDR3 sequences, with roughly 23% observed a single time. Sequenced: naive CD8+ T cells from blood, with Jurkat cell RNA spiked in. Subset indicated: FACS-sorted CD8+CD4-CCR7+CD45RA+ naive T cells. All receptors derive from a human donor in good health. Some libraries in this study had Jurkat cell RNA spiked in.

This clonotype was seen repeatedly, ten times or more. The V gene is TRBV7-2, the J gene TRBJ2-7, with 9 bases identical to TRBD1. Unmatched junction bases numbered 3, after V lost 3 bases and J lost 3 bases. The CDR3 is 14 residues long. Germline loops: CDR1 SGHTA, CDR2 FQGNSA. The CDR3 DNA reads TGTGCCAGCAGCTTCGGGACAGGGATCTACGAGCAGTACTTC. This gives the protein CASSFGTGIYEQYF.

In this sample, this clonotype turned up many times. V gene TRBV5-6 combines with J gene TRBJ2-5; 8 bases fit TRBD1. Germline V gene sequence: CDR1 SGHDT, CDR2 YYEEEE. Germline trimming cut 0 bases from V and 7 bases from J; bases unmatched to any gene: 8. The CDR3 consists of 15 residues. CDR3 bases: TGTGCCAGCAGCTTGGTAGGCAGGGGGCACGGGACCCAGTACTTC. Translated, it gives CASSLVGRGHGTQYF.

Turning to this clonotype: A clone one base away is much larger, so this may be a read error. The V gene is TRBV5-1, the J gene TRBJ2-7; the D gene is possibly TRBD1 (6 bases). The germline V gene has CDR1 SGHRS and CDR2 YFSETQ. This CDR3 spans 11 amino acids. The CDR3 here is CAGSLGAFQYF. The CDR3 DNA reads TGCGCCGGCAGCTTGGGGGCGTTCCAGTACTTC.

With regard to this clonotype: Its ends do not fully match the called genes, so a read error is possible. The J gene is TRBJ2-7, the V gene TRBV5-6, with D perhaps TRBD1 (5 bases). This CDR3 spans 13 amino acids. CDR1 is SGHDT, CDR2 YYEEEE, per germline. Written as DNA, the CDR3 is TGTGCCAGCAGCGTCGGTCAGGGCTACGGGCAGTACTTC. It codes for CASSVGQGYGQYF.

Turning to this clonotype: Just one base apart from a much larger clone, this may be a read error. CDR3 nucleotide sequence: TGCGCCAGCAGCTTGGAGGGGGTGTACTATGGCTACACCTTC. This translates into CASSLEGVYYGYTF. This rearrangement joins TRBV5-1 to TRBJ1-2; tentative D call: TRBD1 (6 bases). The V gene lost 0 bases and the J gene lost 3 bases, with 9 bases spanning the gap. The length of the CDR3 is 14 residues. CDR1 is SGHRS, CDR2 YFSETQ, per germline.

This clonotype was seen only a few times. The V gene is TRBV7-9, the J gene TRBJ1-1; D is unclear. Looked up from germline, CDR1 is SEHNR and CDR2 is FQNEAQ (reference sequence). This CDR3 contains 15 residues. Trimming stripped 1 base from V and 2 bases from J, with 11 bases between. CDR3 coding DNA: TGTGCCAGCAGCTTAGATGTAGGCAGAAACACTGAAGCTTTCTTT. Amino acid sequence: CASSLDVGRNTEAFF. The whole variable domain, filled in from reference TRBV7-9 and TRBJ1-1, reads DTGVSQNPRHKITKRGQNVTFRCDPISEHNRLYWYRQTLGQGPEFLTYFQNEAQLEKSRLLSDRFSAERPKGSFSTLEIQRTEQGDSAMYLCASSLDVGRNTEAFFGQGTRLTVV.

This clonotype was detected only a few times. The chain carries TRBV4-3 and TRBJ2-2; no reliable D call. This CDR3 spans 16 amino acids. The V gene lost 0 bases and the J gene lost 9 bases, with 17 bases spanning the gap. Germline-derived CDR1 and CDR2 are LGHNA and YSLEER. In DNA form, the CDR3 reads TGCGCCAGCAGCCAAGATTTGTCTTACCCAATACGGGAGCTGTTTTTT. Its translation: CASSQDLSYPIRELFF.

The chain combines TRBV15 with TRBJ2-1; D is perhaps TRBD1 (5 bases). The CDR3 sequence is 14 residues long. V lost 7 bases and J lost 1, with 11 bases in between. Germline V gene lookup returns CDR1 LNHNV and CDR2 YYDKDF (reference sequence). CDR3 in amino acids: CATNSGNSYNEQFF. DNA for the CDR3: TGTGCCACCAATTCAGGGAATTCCTACAATGAGCAGTTCTTC.

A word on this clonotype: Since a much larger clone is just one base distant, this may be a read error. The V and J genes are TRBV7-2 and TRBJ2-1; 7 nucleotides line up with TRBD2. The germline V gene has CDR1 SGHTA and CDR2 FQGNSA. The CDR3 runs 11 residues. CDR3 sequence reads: CASSNGLVLYF. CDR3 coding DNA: TGTGCCAGCAGCAACGGACTAGTTCTGTACTTC. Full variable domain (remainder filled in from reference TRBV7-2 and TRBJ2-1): GAGVSQSPSNKVTEKGKDVELRCDPISGHTALYWYRQSLGQGLEFLIYFQGNSAPDKSGLPSDRFSAERTGGSVSTLTIQRTQQEDSAVYLCASSNGLVLYFGPGTRLTVL.

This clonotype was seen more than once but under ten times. CDR3 DNA sequence: TGTGCCAGCAGTTTAGCAGGGATTGGAGAGACCCAGTACTTC. Protein product: CASSLAGIGETQYF. The rearrangement links TRBV12-3 or TRBV12-4 to TRBJ2-5; the D is unclear. The V and J ends lost 0 bases and 4 bases respectively, with 9 bases between them. The CDR3 runs to 14 residues.

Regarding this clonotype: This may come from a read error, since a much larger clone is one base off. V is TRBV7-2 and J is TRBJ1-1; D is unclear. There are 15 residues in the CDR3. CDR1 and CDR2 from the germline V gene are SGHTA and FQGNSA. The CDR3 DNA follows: TGTGCCAGCAGCTTAGGGTACGGGGTGAACACTGGAGCTTTCTTT. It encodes CASSLGYGVNTGAFF.

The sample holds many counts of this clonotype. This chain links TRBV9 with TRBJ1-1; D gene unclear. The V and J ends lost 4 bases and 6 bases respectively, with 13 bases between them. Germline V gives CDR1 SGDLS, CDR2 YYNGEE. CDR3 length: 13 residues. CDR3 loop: CASSRYDKSEAFF. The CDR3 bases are TGTGCCAGCAGCCGTTACGACAAGTCTGAAGCTTTCTTT.

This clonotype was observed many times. The CDR3 is CASYRDSTYNEQFF. CDR3 nucleotides: TGCGCCAGCTACCGGGACAGCACCTACAATGAGCAGTTCTTC. The chain combines TRBV5-1 with TRBJ2-1; TRBD1 agrees at 7 bases. The CDR3 runs to 14 residues. Trimming took 7 bases from V and 2 from J; bases not matched to a gene: 6. Germline values: CDR1 SGHRS, CDR2 YFSETQ.

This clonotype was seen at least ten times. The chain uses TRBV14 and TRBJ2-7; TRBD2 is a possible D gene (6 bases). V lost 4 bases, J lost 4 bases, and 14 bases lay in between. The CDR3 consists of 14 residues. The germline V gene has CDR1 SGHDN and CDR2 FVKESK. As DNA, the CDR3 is TGTGCCAGCAGCCTATCGGGGGTTGTTTACGAGCAGTACTTC. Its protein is CASSLSGVVYEQYF.

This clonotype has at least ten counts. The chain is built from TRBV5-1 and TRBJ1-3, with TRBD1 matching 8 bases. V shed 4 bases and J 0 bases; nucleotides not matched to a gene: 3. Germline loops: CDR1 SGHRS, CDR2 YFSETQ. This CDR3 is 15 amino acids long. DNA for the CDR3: TGCGCCAGCAGCGCAGACAGGGGCTCTGGAAACACCATATATTTT. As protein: CASSADRGSGNTIYF.

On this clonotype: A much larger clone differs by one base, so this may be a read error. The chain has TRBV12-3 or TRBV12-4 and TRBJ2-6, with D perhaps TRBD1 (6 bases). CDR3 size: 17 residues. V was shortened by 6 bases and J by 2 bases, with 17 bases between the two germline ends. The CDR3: CASRPRDIHAGANVLTF. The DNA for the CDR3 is TGTGCCAGCAGACCCCGGGACATACATGCTGGGGCCAACGTCCTGACTTTC.

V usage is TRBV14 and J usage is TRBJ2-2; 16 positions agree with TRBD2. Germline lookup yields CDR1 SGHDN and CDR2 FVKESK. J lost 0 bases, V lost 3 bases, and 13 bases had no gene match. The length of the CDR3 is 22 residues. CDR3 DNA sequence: TGTGCCAGCAGCCAGGGACTAGCGGGAGGGAATACTGCTTCGGCGAACACCGGGGAGCTGTTTTTT. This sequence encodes CASSQGLAGGNTASANTGELFF.